What follows describes a single TCR beta chain. Its target is unknown. Germline-derived CDR1 and CDR2 are GTSNPN and SVGIG (reference sequence). The V end lost 0 bases, the J end lost 10 bases, and 10 bases lay between the germline ends. This CDR3 is 11 amino acids long. The sample belongs to a study of vaccination and CD4 T cells after COVID-19. Treatment given: approximately nine-day PBMC culture with coronavirus spike peptide pools or control peptides (ViraFEST assay). With 10 ug/ml peptide pools and roughly 9.4 IU/ml IL-2, PBMCs were cultured at some 2 million per well. An Oncomine TCR Beta short-read assay was used to sequence the DNA from cultured CD4+ T cells. MiXCR, run by TCRdb on the PCR reads, gives a single entry per CDR3 protein. The sample lists 14,000 to 15,000 distinct CDR3 sequences; nearly 80% were seen once.

Sequences were derived from CD4+ T cells from blood, cultured in vitro, sampled after SARS-CoV-2 vaccination. The chain joins TRBV30 to TRBJ2-7; D gene ambiguous. The sequence was obtained from a human donor who received a COVID-19 vaccine. This CDR3 is CAWSVSTDQYF. The CDR3 nucleotides are TGTGCCTGGAGTGTAAGTACGGATCAGTACTTC. Looking up the rest from reference TRBV30 and TRBJ2-7 gives the full variable domain: SQTIHQWPATLVQPVGSPLSLECTVEGTSNPNLYWYRQAAGRGLQLLFYSVGIGQISSEVPQNLSASRPQDRQFILSSKKLLLSDSGFYLCAWSVSTDQYFGPGTRLTVT.